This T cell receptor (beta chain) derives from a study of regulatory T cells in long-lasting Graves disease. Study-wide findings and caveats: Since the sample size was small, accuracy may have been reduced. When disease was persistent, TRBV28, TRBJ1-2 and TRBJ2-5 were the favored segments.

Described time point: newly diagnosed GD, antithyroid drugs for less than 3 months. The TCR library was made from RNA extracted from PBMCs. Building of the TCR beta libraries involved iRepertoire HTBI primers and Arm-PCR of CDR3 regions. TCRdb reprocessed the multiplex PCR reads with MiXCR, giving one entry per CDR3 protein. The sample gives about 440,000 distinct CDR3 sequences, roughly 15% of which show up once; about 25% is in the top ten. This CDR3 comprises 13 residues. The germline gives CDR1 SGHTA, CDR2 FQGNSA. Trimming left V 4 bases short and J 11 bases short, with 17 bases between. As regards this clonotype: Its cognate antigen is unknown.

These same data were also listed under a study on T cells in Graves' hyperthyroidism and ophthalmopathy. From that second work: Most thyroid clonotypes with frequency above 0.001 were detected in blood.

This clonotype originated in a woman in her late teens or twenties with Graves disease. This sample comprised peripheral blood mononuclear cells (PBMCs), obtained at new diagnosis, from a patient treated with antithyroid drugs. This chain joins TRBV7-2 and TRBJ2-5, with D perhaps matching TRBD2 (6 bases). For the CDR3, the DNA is TGTGCCAGCAGCTCGGGACTTTCCAATGAGCAGTACTTC. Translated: CASSSGLSNEQYF.